Shown below are 3 T cell receptor beta chains from a single sample sequenced in a study of blood T cell repertoires in COVID-19. The repertoire was sequenced with immunoSEQ multiplex PCR; TCRdb's copy has only in-frame clones and lacks some. The sample shows just over 60,000 clones, roughly 80% of them seen only once. Sequenced sample: peripheral blood. These receptors originate from a woman over 75 with active or convalescent COVID-19.

This clone was found once. The CDR3 DNA follows: TGTGCCAGCAGCCAAGTCCCCATGCAGGGGGCGTACACTGAAGCTTTCTTT. Protein sequence: CASSQVPMQGAYTEAFF. The rearrangement links TRBV4-2 to TRBJ1-1; 8 bases fit TRBD1. J lost 3 bases, V lost 1 base, and 10 bases had no gene match. This CDR3 has 17 residues. In germline, CDR1 is LGHNA, CDR2 YNFKEQ.

The chain employs TRBV2 and TRBJ1-2, with 8 bases identical to TRBD1. Germline V gene lookup returns CDR1 SNHLY and CDR2 FYNNEI. The CDR3 is 13 amino acids. Germline trimming cut 7 bases from V and 7 bases from J; bases unmatched to any gene: 8. DNA for the CDR3: TGTGCCAGCAAAACGACAGGGGTGTCTGGCTACACCTTC. Its protein product is CASKTTGVSGYTF. Using reference TRBV2 and TRBJ1-2 for the parts outside the CDR3, the full variable domain is EPEVTQTPSHQVTQMGQEVILRCVPISNHLYFYWYRQILGQKVEFLVSFYNNEISEKSEIFDDQFSVERPDGSNFTLKIRSTKLEDSAMYFCASKTTGVSGYTFGSGTRLTVV.

This chain uses TRBV19 with TRBJ1-1; D might be TRBD1 (5 bases). The germline gives CDR1 LNHDA, CDR2 SQIVND (reference sequence). V was cut by 3 bases and J by 5 bases, with 16 bases left in between. The CDR3 is 15 residues long. The CDR3 DNA follows: TGTGCCAGTAGTATCAGGGACCTGGGAGGGACTGAAGCTTTCTTT. Its translation is CASSIRDLGGTEAFF.